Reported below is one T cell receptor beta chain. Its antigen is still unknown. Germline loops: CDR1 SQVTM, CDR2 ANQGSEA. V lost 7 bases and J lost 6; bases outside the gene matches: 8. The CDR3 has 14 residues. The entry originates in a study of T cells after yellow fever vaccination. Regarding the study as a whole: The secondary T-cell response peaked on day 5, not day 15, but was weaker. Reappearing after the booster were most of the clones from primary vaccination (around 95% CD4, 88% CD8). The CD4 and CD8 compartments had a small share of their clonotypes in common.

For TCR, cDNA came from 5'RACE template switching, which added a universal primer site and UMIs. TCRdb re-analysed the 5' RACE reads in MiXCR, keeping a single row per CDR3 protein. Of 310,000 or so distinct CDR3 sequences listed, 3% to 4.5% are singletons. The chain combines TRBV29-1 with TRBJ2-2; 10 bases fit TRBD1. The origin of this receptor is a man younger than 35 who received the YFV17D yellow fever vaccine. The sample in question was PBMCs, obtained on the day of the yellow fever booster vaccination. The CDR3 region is CSAQGQGRAGELFF. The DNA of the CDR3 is TGCAGCGCCCAGGGACAGGGGAGGGCCGGGGAGCTGTTTTTT.